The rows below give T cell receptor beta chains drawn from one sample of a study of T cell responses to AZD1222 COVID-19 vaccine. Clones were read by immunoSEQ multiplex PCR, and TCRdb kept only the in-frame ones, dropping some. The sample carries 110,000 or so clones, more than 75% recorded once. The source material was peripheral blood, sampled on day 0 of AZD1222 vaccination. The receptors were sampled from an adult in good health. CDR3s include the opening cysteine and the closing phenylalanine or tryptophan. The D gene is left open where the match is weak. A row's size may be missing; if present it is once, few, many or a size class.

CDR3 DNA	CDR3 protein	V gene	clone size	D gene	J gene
TGTGCCAGCAGCCAAGTAACAGGGAGGAATGAGCAGTTCTTC	CASSQVTGRNEQFF	TRBV14	NA	NA	TRBJ2-1
TGTGCCAGTAGTATCCGGACGGATAGCAATCAGCCCCAGCATTTT	CASSIRTDSNQPQHF	TRBV19	NA	NA	TRBJ1-5
TGTGCCAGTAGTATAAAGGGTAACTATGGCTACACCTTC	CASSIKGNYGYTF	TRBV19	NA	NA	TRBJ1-2
TGTGCCAGCAGCCATTTATCAGGGAGGGGAGATGAAAAACTGTTTTTT	CASSHLSGRGDEKLFF	TRBV14	few	NA	TRBJ1-4
TGTGCCAGCAGCCGACTCTCGAACACTGAAGCTTTCTTT	CASSRLSNTEAFF	TRBV28	few	NA	TRBJ1-1
TGTGCCAGCAGCTTAGGTCTGGGTTCCCAAAGCTACGAGCAGTACTTC	CASSLGLGSQSYEQYF	TRBV7-9	NA	NA	TRBJ2-7
TGTGCTAGTGGCTTCTCAGACAGGGCGGGCACAGATACGCAGTATTTT	CASGFSDRAGTDTQYF	TRBV12-5	NA	TRBD1	TRBJ2-3
TGTGCCAGCTCACCACGATTTGCGGGAGGCCTTAATGAAAAACTGTTTTTT	CASSPRFAGGLNEKLFF	TRBV18	NA	NA	TRBJ1-4
TGTGCCAGCAGCGTAGGTCAGGGGGAAGAGACCCAGTACTTC	CASSVGQGEETQYF	TRBV9	NA	TRBD1	TRBJ2-5
TGTGCCAGCAAGGCGGGGGTTTACAATGAGCAGTTCTTC	CASKAGVYNEQFF	TRBV2	NA	TRBD2	TRBJ2-1
TGTGCCAGCAGCTTAGGTAATCAGCCCCAGCATTTT	CASSLGNQPQHF	TRBV7-9	NA	NA	TRBJ1-5
TGCGCCAGCAGCTATCTTGGAGCCTCCTACAATGAGCAGTTCTTC	CASSYLGASYNEQFF	TRBV5-1	NA	NA	TRBJ2-1
TGTGCCAGCAGCGCCCTACAGAGCTCTGGAAACACCATATATTTT	CASSALQSSGNTIYF	TRBV9	NA	NA	TRBJ1-3
TGTGCCAGCAGCGTACGGGGAGGGACGAACACCGGGGAGCTGTTTTTT	CASSVRGGTNTGELFF	TRBV9	few	TRBD2	TRBJ2-2
TGTGCCAGCAGTGATGGGGGGAGAGAATATTCACCCCTCCACTTT	CASSDGGREYSPLHF	TRBV2	NA	NA	TRBJ1-6
TGTGCCAGCAGCCAAGTTCCGTGGGGGGACACCCATAACTATGGCTACACCTTC	CASSQVPWGDTHNYGYTF	TRBV14	NA	NA	TRBJ1-2
TGTGCCAGCAGCTTTAGCGGGGGGGCCGCCGGGGAGCTGTTTTTT	CASSFSGGAAGELFF	TRBV13	NA	TRBD2	TRBJ2-2
TGTGCCAGCAGTGACCGAACAGGGGGTAGAAACACTGAAGCTTTCTTT	CASSDRTGGRNTEAFF	TRBV6-1	NA	TRBD1	TRBJ1-1
TGTGCCAGTAGGTCACAGGTCTATGGCTACACCTTC	CASRSQVYGYTF	TRBV19	NA	NA	TRBJ1-2
TGTGCCAGCTCACCGAGGACAGGGGTGGGCACTGAAGCTTTCTTT	CASSPRTGVGTEAFF	TRBV18	NA	TRBD1	TRBJ1-1
TGTGCCATCAGTGAGGGGGGACAGGGTAATCAGCCCCAGCATTTT	CAISEGGQGNQPQHF	TRBV10-3	NA	TRBD1	TRBJ1-5
TGTGCCAGCAGTAGGACGGGACAGAATAATTCACCCCTCCACTTT	CASSRTGQNNSPLHF	TRBV6-1	NA	TRBD1	TRBJ1-6
TGCGCCAGCAGCCAAGGGACTTTGGGGGGCGAAAAACTGTTTTTT	CASSQGTLGGEKLFF	TRBV4-1	NA	NA	TRBJ1-4
TGTGCCAGTAGTGCCCCGGGACAGGGGTCCCGGCCCTATGGCTACACCTTC	CASSAPGQGSRPYGYTF	TRBV19	NA	TRBD1	TRBJ1-2
TGCGCCAGCAGCTTGGAATTAGCTTCACCCCTCCACTTT	CASSLELASPLHF	TRBV5-1	NA	NA	TRBJ1-6
TGCGCCAGCAGCCAAGGCCACTCCTTAGCGGGAATCTACGAGCAGTACTTC	CASSQGHSLAGIYEQYF	TRBV4-1	NA	TRBD2	TRBJ2-7
TGTGCCAGCAGTCCCCGGGAAAACTCCTACGAGCAGTACTTC	CASSPRENSYEQYF	TRBV28	NA	NA	TRBJ2-7
TGCGCCAGCAGCTACGGACAGGACCAAGAGACCCAGTACTTC	CASSYGQDQETQYF	TRBV5-1	NA	TRBD1	TRBJ2-5
TGCGCCAGCAGCCCTCAGGACTGGAAGGGGGATACGCAGTATTTT	CASSPQDWKGDTQYF	TRBV4-1	NA	NA	TRBJ2-3
TGTGCCAGCAGCTTGGCGTACCGGGCACACAATGAGCAGTTCTTC	CASSLAYRAHNEQFF	TRBV5-6	once	NA	TRBJ2-1
TGTGCCAGTAGTATGGGGGGCCCAGATACGCAGTATTTT	CASSMGGPDTQYF	TRBV19	NA	NA	TRBJ2-3
TGTGCCAGCAGTGAGTCGGGAAATCAGCCCCAGCATTTT	CASSESGNQPQHF	TRBV6-1	NA	NA	TRBJ1-5
TGTGCCAGCAGTTTCCAAACAGGACTAGCGGGAAACCAAGAGACCCAGTACTTC	CASSFQTGLAGNQETQYF	TRBV28	NA	TRBD2	TRBJ2-5
TGTGCCATCAGTGAGTCGCTAGGAGGGGCCAAAAACATTCAGTACTTC	CAISESLGGAKNIQYF	TRBV10-3	NA	NA	TRBJ2-4
TGTGCCAGCAGAGACTTTGGGGGAAACACTGAAGCTTTCTTT	CASRDFGGNTEAFF	TRBV3-1/TRBV3-2	once	NA	TRBJ1-1
TGTGCCAGCAGTGCCCGATTGACAGGGAGGGGAGAGACCCAGTACTTC	CASSARLTGRGETQYF	TRBV6-1	once	NA	TRBJ2-5
TGTGCCAGCATTTCACCGCTAGGGGTTGGCTACACCTTC	CASISPLGVGYTF	TRBV28	NA	NA	TRBJ1-2
TGCGCCAGCAGCCCCATGACAGGGGTCCAAGAGACCCAGTACTTC	CASSPMTGVQETQYF	TRBV5-1	NA	TRBD1	TRBJ2-5
TGTGCCAGCACCCCCGGGACAGGGACCTACGAGCAGTACTTC	CASTPGTGTYEQYF	TRBV6-5	NA	TRBD1	TRBJ2-7
TGTGCCACCAGCAGAGAATATAGCGGGAATAGATCCTTC	CATSREYSGNRSF	TRBV15	once	TRBD2	TRBJ2-7
TGTGCCAGCAGCCTCTCAACAGGGGCAACTGAAGCTTTCTTT	CASSLSTGATEAFF	TRBV7-9	NA	TRBD1	TRBJ1-1
TGCGCCAGCGGGACAGGGGACAGAAAACTGTTTTTT	CASGTGDRKLFF	TRBV4-1	NA	TRBD1	TRBJ1-4
TGTGCCAGCAGCTCCGCGGGGTTCTATAATTCACCCCTCCACTTT	CASSSAGFYNSPLHF	TRBV7-9	NA	NA	TRBJ1-6
TGTGCCAGCAGTGAACAGGGGGTACTCTACGAGCAGTACTTC	CASSEQGVLYEQYF	TRBV2	NA	TRBD1	TRBJ2-7